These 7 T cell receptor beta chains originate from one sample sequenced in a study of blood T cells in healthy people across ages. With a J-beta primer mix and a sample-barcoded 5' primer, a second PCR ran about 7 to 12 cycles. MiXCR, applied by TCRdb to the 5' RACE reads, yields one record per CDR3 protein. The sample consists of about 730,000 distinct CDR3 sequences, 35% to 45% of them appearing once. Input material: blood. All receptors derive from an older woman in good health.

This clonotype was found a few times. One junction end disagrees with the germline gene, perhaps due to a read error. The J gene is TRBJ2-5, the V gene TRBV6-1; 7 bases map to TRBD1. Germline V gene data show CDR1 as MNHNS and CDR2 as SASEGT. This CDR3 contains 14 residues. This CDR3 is CAGCRGQTPEIQYF. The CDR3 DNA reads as TGTGCCGGCTGTAGGGGACAGACCCCAGAGATCCAGTACTTC.

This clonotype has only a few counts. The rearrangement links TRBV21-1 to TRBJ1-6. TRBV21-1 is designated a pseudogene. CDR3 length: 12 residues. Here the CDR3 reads CASGHYNSPLHF. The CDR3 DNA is TGTGCCAGCGGGCATTATAATTCACCCCTCCACTTT.

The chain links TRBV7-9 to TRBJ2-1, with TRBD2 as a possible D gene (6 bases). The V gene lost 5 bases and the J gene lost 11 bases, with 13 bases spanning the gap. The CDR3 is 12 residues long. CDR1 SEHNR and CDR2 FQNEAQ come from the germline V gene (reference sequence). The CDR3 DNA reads TGTGCCAGCAGCCCTACTAGCCCCAAGCAGTTCTTC. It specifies CASSPTSPKQFF.

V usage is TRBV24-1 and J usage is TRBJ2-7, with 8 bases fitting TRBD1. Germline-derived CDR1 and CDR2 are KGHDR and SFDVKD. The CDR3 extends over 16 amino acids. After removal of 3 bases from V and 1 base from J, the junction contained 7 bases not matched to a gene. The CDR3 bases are TGTGCCACCAGTGATCCTTCCGACAGGGGATCCTACGAGCAGTACTTC. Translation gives CATSDPSDRGSYEQYF.

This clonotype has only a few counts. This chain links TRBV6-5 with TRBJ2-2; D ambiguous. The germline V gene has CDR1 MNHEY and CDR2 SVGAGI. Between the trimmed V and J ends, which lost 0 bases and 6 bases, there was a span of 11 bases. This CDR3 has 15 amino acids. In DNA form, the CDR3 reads TGTGCCAGCAGTTACTCAGGGAAGGTGTCCGGGGAGCTGTTTTTT. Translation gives CASSYSGKVSGELFF.

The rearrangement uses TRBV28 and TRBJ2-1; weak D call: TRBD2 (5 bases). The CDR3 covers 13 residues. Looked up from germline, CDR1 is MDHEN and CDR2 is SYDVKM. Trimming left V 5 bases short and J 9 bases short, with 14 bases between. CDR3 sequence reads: CASSLTSGSEQFF. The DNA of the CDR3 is TGTGCCAGCAGTCTCACCTCGGGGAGTGAGCAGTTCTTC. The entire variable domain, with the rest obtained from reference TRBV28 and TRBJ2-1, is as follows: DVKVTQSSRYLVKRTGEKVFLECVQDMDHENMFWYRQDPGLGLRLIYFSYDVKMKEKGDIPEGYSVSREKKERFSLILESASTNQTSMYLCASSLTSGSEQFFGPGTRLTVL.

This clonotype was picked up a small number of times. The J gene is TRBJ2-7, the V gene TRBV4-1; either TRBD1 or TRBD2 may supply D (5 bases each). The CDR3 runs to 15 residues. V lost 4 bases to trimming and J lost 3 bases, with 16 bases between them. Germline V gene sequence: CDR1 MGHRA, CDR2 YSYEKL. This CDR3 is CASSPQWDGYYEQYF. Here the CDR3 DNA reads TGCGCCAGCAGCCCCCAGTGGGACGGATACTACGAGCAGTACTTC.